A single sample is the source of the 27 T cell receptor beta chains below, sequenced in a study of cytomegalovirus exposure and HLA in healthy donors. 13 Jbeta primers and 60 Vbeta primers were used for the PCR. Assay used: immunoSEQ multiplex PCR; TCRdb lists only in-frame clones, some missing. The repertoire holds tens of thousands of clones, 79% seen once, with around a fifth in the top ten. Input material: PBMCs. These receptors were taken from a woman aged 40 to 50 in good health and CMV-seropositive.

The gene calls are TRBV12-5 and TRBJ1-1, with D maybe TRBD1 (5 bases). Trimming took 1 base from V and 8 from J, leaving 5 bases between them. Germline-derived CDR1 and CDR2 are LGHNT and FRNRAP. The CDR3 is made up of 11 amino acids. This CDR3 is CASGLGQEAFF. Written as DNA, the CDR3 is TGTGCTAGTGGTTTGGGACAGGAAGCTTTCTTT.

The rearrangement links TRBV30 to TRBJ1-2; 9 nucleotides agree with TRBD1. The CDR3 has 14 residues. The J segment lost 4 bases and the V segment lost 3 bases, leaving 6 bases of the junction unmatched. Germline V lookup: CDR1 GTSNPN, CDR2 SVGIG (reference sequence). The DNA for the CDR3 is TGTGCCTGGAGGGGGACAGGGAATGGCTATGGCTACACCTTC. This translates into CAWRGTGNGYGYTF.

The chain recombines TRBV6-5 with TRBJ1-5, with TRBD1 identical over 7 bases. Germline CDR1 MNHEY, CDR2 SVGAGI. Germline trimming cut 6 bases from V and 7 bases from J; bases unmatched to any gene: 9. The CDR3 is 14 amino acids. The CDR3 is CASRNDRDIQPQHF. CDR3 sequence (DNA): TGTGCCAGCAGAAATGACAGGGATATACAGCCCCAGCATTTT.

The chain joins TRBV30 to TRBJ1-4, with TRBD1 identical over 7 bases. The CDR3 runs to 15 residues. V lost 0 bases, J lost 8 bases, and 9 bases stayed unmatched. Germline V gene sequence: CDR1 GTSNPN, CDR2 SVGIG (reference sequence). This CDR3 reads CAWSVGGRVAEKLFF. Written as DNA, the CDR3 is TGTGCCTGGAGTGTAGGGGGCAGGGTAGCGGAAAAACTGTTTTTT.

This clone was detected a few times. This chain uses TRBV5-6 with TRBJ2-1, with TRBD2 identical over 8 bases. The V gene end was trimmed by 4 bases and the J gene end by 0 bases; junction bases not matched to a gene: 12. The CDR3 consists of 18 residues. Germline-derived CDR1 and CDR2 are SGHDT and YYEEEE. The CDR3 DNA reads as TGTGCCAGCAGCACCCCGGGGGTAGCGGGGTCCTCCTACAATGAGCAGTTCTTC. Amino acids: CASSTPGVAGSSYNEQFF.

The chain combines TRBV5-1 with TRBJ2-1; TRBD1 agrees at 8 bases. This CDR3 region has 16 residues. V was pared by 0 bases and J by 15 bases, with 17 bases of the junction left unmatched. Germline V CDR1 and CDR2: SGHRS, YFSETQ. The CDR3 here is CASSLGLYGTGTGWFF. The CDR3 nucleotides read TGCGCCAGCAGCTTGGGATTGTATGGGACAGGAACAGGGTGGTTCTTC.

This chain links TRBV4-1 with TRBJ2-2, with 9 bases fitting TRBD1. CDR1 is MGHRA, CDR2 YSYEKL, per germline. Germline trimming cut 4 bases from V and 4 bases from J; bases unmatched to any gene: 7. The CDR3 is 16 residues long. CDR3 amino acids: CASSPLTGGITGELFF. CDR3 in DNA: TGCGCCAGCAGCCCGTTGACAGGGGGGATCACCGGGGAGCTGTTTTTT.

The rearrangement uses TRBV9 and TRBJ2-5, with TRBD1 as a possible D gene (6 bases). V was cut by 2 bases and J by 4 bases, with 15 bases left in between. The CDR3 has 15 residues. The germline CDR1 and CDR2 sequences are SGDLS and YYNGEE. The CDR3 DNA follows: TGTGCCAGCAGCGTCAATCCGGGCAGGGGAGAGACCCAGTACTTC. Its translation: CASSVNPGRGETQYF.

The CDR3 reads CASSLRGGFTEAFF. DNA for the CDR3: TGTGCCAGCAGCCTACGCGGAGGCTTCACTGAAGCTTTCTTT. The J gene is TRBJ1-1, the V gene TRBV13; the D is unclear. The germline V gene encodes CDR1 PRHDT and CDR2 FYEKMQ (reference sequence). The CDR3 is made up of 14 amino acids. The V gene lost 5 bases and the J gene lost 4 bases, with 14 bases spanning the gap.

Concerning this clone: One end of the junction varies from germline; a read error may be responsible. This CDR3 reads CASTLRTQGARLNGYTF. In DNA, the CDR3 is TGCGCCAGCACCTTGAGGACTCAGGGGGCTCGACTAAATGGCTACACCTTC. The chain recombines TRBV5-1 with TRBJ1-2, with 8 bases identical to TRBD1. This CDR3 region has 17 residues. CDR1 is SGHRS, CDR2 YFSETQ, per germline.

The chain recombines TRBV5-1 with TRBJ2-1, with 7 nucleotides matching TRBD1. The J segment lost 4 bases and the V segment lost 1 base, leaving 5 bases of the junction unmatched. CDR1 is SGHRS and CDR2 is YFSETQ in the germline V gene. This CDR3 has 15 residues. CDR3 region: CASSLSGQIYNEQFF. CDR3 bases: TGCGCCAGCAGCTTGTCGGGACAGATTTACAATGAGCAGTTCTTC.

The CDR3 coding sequence is TGCGCCAGCAGCTCTTACAGGGACCCCGTTGCAACTAATGAAAAACTGTTTTTT. It yields the protein CASSSYRDPVATNEKLFF. This chain uses TRBV5-1 with TRBJ1-4, with D tentatively TRBD1 (6 bases). V lost 3 bases and J 0 bases, leaving 18 bases between the germline ends. The germline CDR1 and CDR2 sequences are SGHRS and YFSETQ. The CDR3 is made up of 18 amino acids.

The chain has TRBV28 and TRBJ1-2; the D is unclear. Germline V lookup: CDR1 MDHEN, CDR2 SYDVKM. CDR3 length: 12 residues. CDR3 loop: CGSHSSNYGYTF. The CDR3 nucleotides read TGTGGGAGCCATAGCTCGAACTATGGCTACACCTTC.

This chain uses TRBV7-2 with TRBJ1-2; perhaps TRBD1 as D (6 bases). Germline CDR1 is SGHTA and CDR2 is FQGNSA. The CDR3 runs to 16 residues. Trimming stripped 5 bases from V and 3 bases from J, with 19 bases between. The CDR3 coding sequence is TGTGCCAGCAGCACCTCACCACAGGGAACCTACTATGGCTACACCTTC. This sequence encodes CASSTSPQGTYYGYTF.

This clone has a handful of counts. The V call is TRBV2, the J call TRBJ1-2, with D perhaps TRBD1 (5 bases). The CDR3 has 13 residues. The V gene lost 5 bases and the J gene lost 2 bases, with 9 bases spanning the gap. The germline CDR1 and CDR2 sequences are SNHLY and FYNNEI. The CDR3, as DNA: TGTGCCAGCAGTCTGACAGTGAACTATGGCTACACCTTC. This encodes CASSLTVNYGYTF.

This chain links TRBV29-1 with TRBJ2-3, with D unresolved. V was clipped by 5 bases and J by 2 bases, with 11 bases between them. The CDR3 has 13 amino acids. Germline V lookup: CDR1 SQVTM, CDR2 ANQGSEA. The CDR3 DNA sequence: TGCAGCGTTATACCCACTACCACAGATACGCAGTATTTT. This encodes CSVIPTTTDTQYF.

This chain links TRBV11-2 with TRBJ1-2, with D possibly matching TRBD1 (6 bases). V was shortened by 6 bases and J by 3 bases, with 14 bases between the two germline ends. The germline V gene has CDR1 SGHAT and CDR2 FQNNGV. The CDR3 consists of 14 residues. CDR3 amino acids: CASSYHGGDYGYTF. In DNA form, the CDR3 reads TGTGCCAGCAGTTACCATGGGGGCGACTATGGCTACACCTTC. Looking up the rest from reference TRBV11-2 and TRBJ1-2 gives the full variable domain: EAGVAQSPRYKIIEKRQSVAFWCNPISGHATLYWYQQILGQGPKLLIQFQNNGVVDDSQLPKDRFSAERLKGVDSTLKIQPAKLEDSAVYLCASSYHGGDYGYTFGSGTRLTVV.

The chain is built from TRBV15 and TRBJ2-7; perhaps TRBD1 as D (5 bases). The CDR3 is made up of 15 amino acids. Between the trimmed V and J ends, which lost 4 bases and 5 bases, there was a span of 18 bases. Germline V gene data show CDR1 as LNHNV and CDR2 as YYDKDF (reference sequence). Written as DNA, the CDR3 is TGTGCCACCAGCACAAAACTTAACAGGTTAGACGAGCAGTACTTC. It codes for CATSTKLNRLDEQYF.

The V call is TRBV9, the J call TRBJ1-5; D gene ambiguous. Germline CDR1 SGDLS, CDR2 YYNGEE. The CDR3 covers 15 residues. V was shortened by 3 bases and J by 5 bases, with 15 bases between the two germline ends. CDR3 region: CASSESPGEDQPQHF. CDR3 bases: TGTGCCAGCAGCGAGAGCCCTGGGGAGGATCAGCCCCAGCATTTT.

V usage is TRBV4-1 and J usage is TRBJ2-3; 8 bases align to TRBD2. Germline CDR1 reads MGHRA; CDR2 reads YSYEKL. CDR3 size: 17 residues. V lost 1 base to trimming and J lost 3 bases; unmatched junction nucleotides: 9. CDR3 loop: CASSQGLLRGATDTQYF. The CDR3 region has the DNA TGCGCCAGCAGCCAAGGCCTTCTGCGGGGGGCAACAGATACGCAGTATTTT.

V and J are TRBV30 and TRBJ2-3, with 7 positions matching TRBD2. V lost 2 bases, J lost 2 bases, and 4 bases stayed unmatched. This CDR3 comprises 14 residues. From germline, CDR1 is GTSNPN and CDR2 SVGIG (reference sequence). CDR3: CAWSQGLDTDTQYF. DNA of the CDR3: TGTGCCTGGAGTCAAGGACTAGACACAGATACGCAGTATTTT.

The V and J genes are TRBV11-2 and TRBJ1-4; TRBD1 matches at 8 bases. This CDR3 spans 17 amino acids. With 7 bases clipped from V and 8 bases from J, the junction kept 18 bases outside the gene matches. Germline CDR1 SGHAT, CDR2 FQNNGV. The CDR3 region is CASKDREAGPAGEKLFF. DNA for the CDR3: TGTGCCAGCAAGGACAGGGAAGCGGGCCCAGCGGGCGAAAAACTGTTTTTT.

The chain is built from TRBV27 and TRBJ2-3, with TRBD1 as a possible D gene (6 bases). Trimming stripped 5 bases from V and 2 bases from J, with 14 bases between. Germline V gene sequence: CDR1 MNHEY, CDR2 SMNVEV (reference sequence). The CDR3 runs 15 residues. The CDR3, as DNA: TGTGCCAGCAGTCCAACAGGGTCCTTCACAGATACGCAGTATTTT. It translates to CASSPTGSFTDTQYF.

The chain links TRBV9 to TRBJ1-5; 11 bases are a match to TRBD1. V was pared by 5 bases and J by 5 bases, with 9 bases of the junction left unmatched. Germline-derived CDR1 and CDR2 are SGDLS and YYNGEE. The CDR3 sequence is 16 residues long. DNA of the CDR3: TGTGCCAGCAGTGCCGGACAGGGGGCGAGGGATCAGCCCCAGCATTTT. It codes for CASSAGQGARDQPQHF.

Here the CDR3 DNA reads TGCGCCAGCAGCTTGGTAGGACGGGAATACAAAGAGACCCAGTACTTC. This codes for CASSLVGREYKETQYF. This chain joins TRBV5-1 and TRBJ2-5; a weak D match, TRBD2 (5 bases). The V end was cut by 0 bases, the J end by 3 bases, with 15 bases between. Germline CDR1 and CDR2: SGHRS and YFSETQ. This CDR3 has 16 residues.

The chain recombines TRBV5-1 with TRBJ1-2; TRBD1 matches 11 bases. Germline V gene data show CDR1 as SGHRS and CDR2 as YFSETQ. The CDR3 consists of 16 residues. Unmatched junction bases numbered 9, after V lost 0 bases and J lost 8 bases. Here the CDR3 reads CASSLANGQGAGGYTF. CDR3 sequence (DNA): TGCGCCAGCAGCTTGGCCAACGGACAGGGGGCGGGCGGCTACACCTTC. The whole variable domain, remainder taken from reference TRBV5-1 and TRBJ1-2, is KAGVTQTPRYLIKTRGQQVTLSCSPISGHRSVSWYQQTPGQGLQFLFEYFSETQRNKGNFPGRFSGRQFSNSRSEMNVSTLELGDSALYLCASSLANGQGAGGYTFGSGTRLTVV.

V gene TRBV6-5 combines with J gene TRBJ2-7, with TRBD2 matching 9 bases. The CDR3 sequence is 14 residues long. CDR1 is MNHEY and CDR2 is SVGAGI in the germline V gene. With V trimmed by 5 bases and J by 6 bases, 8 bases remained unmatched. This CDR3 is CASSPGVAGVEQYF. For the CDR3, the DNA is TGTGCCAGCAGTCCCGGAGTAGCGGGAGTCGAGCAGTACTTC.